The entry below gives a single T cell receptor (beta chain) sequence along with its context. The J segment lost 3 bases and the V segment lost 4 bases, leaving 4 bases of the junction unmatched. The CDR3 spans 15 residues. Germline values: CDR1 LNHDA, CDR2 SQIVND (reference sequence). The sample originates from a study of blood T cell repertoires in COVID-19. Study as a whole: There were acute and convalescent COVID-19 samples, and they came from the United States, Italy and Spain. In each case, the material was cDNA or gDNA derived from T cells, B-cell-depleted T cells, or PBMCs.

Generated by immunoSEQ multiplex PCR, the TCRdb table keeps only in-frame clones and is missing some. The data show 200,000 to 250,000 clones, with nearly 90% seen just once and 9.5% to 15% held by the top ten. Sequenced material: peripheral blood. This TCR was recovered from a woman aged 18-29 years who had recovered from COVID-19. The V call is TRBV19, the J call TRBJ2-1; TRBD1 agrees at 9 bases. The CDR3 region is CASSTTGGSYNEQFF. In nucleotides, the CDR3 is TGTGCCAGTAGTACGACAGGGGGTAGCTACAATGAGCAGTTCTTC.